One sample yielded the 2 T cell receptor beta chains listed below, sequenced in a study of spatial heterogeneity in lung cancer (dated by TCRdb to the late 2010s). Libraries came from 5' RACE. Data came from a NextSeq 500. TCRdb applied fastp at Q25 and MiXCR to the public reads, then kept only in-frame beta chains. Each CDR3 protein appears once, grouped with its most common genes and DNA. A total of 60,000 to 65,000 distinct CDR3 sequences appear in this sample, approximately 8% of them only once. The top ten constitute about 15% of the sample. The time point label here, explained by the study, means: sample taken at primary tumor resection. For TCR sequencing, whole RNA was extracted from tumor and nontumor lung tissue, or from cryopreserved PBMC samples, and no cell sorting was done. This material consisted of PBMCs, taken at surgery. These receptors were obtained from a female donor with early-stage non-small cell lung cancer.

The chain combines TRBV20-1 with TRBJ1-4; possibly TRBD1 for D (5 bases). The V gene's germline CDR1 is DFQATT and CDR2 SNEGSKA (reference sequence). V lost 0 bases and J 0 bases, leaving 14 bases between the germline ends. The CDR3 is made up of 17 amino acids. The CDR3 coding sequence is TGCAGTGCTAGAGAGCTACCGGACACTGCAACTAATGAAAAACTGTTTTTT. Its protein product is CSARELPDTATNEKLFF.

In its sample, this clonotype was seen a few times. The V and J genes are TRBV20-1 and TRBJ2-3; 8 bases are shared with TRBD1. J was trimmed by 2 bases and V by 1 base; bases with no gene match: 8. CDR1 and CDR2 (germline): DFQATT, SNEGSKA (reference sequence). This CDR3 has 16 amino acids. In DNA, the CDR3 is TGCAGTGCTAGAGCCGACAGGGGACTTATCACAGATACGCAGTATTTT. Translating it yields CSARADRGLITDTQYF.